The table lists the clone carrying this T cell receptor beta chain with many counts. Its antigen is not identified. A TCRbeta library incorporating unique molecular identifiers was prepared. TCRdb analysed the PCR reads with MiXCR anew, one entry per CDR3 protein. The sample includes 450,000 to 550,000 distinct CDR3 sequences, about an eighth of them seen just once. The data are from a study of T-cell reconstitution after alpha-beta-depleted transplantation in children. Study observations and caveats: Certain patients had high TCRbeta diversity at day 60, and it came from recipient T cells and thymic progenitors that survived. Newly made T cells mostly supplied T-cell counts and diversity one year after transplant.

CDR1 is SGHRS and CDR2 is YFSETQ in the germline V gene. The length of the CDR3 is 17 residues. The V and J ends lost 6 bases and 1 base, in that order; junction bases with no gene match: 8. This TCR came from a female patient between 2 and 15 years old who had a stem cell transplant for aplastic anemia, so the T cells may come from the graft donor. This material consisted of PBMCs, mostly from graft donor cells, taken 180 days after TCRalphabeta/CD19-depleted stem cell transplant. The V call is TRBV5-1, the J call TRBJ2-3, with 13 bases matching TRBD2. The CDR3 DNA reads as TGCGCCAGCACCCCGACCGGACTAGCGGGAGGCACAGATACGCAGTATTTT. Its translation: CASTPTGLAGGTDTQYF.